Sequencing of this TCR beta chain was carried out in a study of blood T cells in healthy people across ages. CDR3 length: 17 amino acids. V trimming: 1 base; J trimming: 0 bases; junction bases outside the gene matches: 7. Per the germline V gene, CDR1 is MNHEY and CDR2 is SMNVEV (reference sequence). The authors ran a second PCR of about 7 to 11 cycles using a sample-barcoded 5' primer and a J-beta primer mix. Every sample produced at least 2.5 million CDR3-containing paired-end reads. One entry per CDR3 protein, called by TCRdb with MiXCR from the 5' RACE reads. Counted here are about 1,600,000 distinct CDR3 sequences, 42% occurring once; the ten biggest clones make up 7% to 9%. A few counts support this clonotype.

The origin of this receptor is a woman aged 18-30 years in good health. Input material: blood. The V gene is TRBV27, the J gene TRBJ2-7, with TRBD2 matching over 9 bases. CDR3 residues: CASSLLTGGRASYEQYF. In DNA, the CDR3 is TGTGCCAGCAGTTTATTGACTGGCGGGAGGGCCTCCTACGAGCAGTACTTC.